This TCR beta chain was observed in a study of shared clonotypes between healthy human individuals. Findings and caveats of the study: Some clonotypes were shared by all four sorted-subset donors, while others were not shared. The non-shared ones had lower generation probabilities than the shared ones. Around 5% of naive CD4 clonotypes were common to a handful of donors.

Using immunoSEQ multiplex PCR, the repertoire was profiled, and TCRdb retains in-frame clones only, with some absent. The repertoire includes 2 million to 2.5 million clones, just under 95% of them detected once, and about 0.36% sits in the top ten. Trimming cost V 4 bases and J 1 base; bases outside gene matches: 4. The CDR3 is 15 amino acids. Germline V CDR1 and CDR2: SGHRS, YFSETQ. Regarding this clone: Antigen: not known.

This receptor was taken from a man aged 18 to 29 in good health. Some clones in this sample may be carry-over from other donors' samples. Sequenced sample: naive CD4+ T cells from PBMCs. Indicated subset: CD45RA+ positively selected. The V and J genes are TRBV5-1 and TRBJ2-2, with 7 bases matching TRBD1. CDR3 in DNA: TGCGCCAGCAGCCCGGGACAGCAGAACACCGGGGAGCTGTTTTTT. It yields the protein CASSPGQQNTGELFF.